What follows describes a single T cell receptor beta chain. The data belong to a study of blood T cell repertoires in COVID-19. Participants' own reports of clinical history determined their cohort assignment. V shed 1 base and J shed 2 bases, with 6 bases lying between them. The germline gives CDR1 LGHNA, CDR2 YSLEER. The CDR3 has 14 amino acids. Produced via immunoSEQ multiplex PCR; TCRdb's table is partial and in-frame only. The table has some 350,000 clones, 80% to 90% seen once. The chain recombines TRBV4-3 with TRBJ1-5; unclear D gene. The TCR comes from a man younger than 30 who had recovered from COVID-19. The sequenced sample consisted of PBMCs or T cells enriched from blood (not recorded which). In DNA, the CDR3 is TGCGCCAGCAGCCAAGCGCAGGGCAATCAGCCCCAGCATTTT. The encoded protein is CASSQAQGNQPQHF.